This entry concerns a single TCR beta chain. The CDR3 is 15 amino acids. Per the germline V gene, CDR1 is SGHTA and CDR2 is FQGNSA. J gave up 4 bases and V 5 bases, and 4 bases lay outside the gene matches. This entry belongs to a study of blood T cell repertoires in COVID-19. Profiling relied on immunoSEQ multiplex PCR, and the TCRdb table lists in-frame clones only, not all of them. The sample records a few hundred thousand clones, approximately 78% being singletons. The sequencing input was peripheral blood. The chain is built from TRBV7-2 and TRBJ2-1; 11 nucleotides align to TRBD2. This clonotype was obtained from a woman aged 70-85 years with COVID-19, enrolled during active disease. CDR3 DNA sequence: TGTGCCAGCAGCCCCACTAGCGGGAGATACAATGAGCAGTTCTTC. Its protein is CASSPTSGRYNEQFF.